The entry that follows covers one T cell receptor beta chain sequence. Its antigen is undetermined. The data stem from a study of cytomegalovirus exposure and HLA in healthy donors. Study conclusions and caveats: Previous analysis showed most TCR beta V segments were productive about 90% or about 30% of the time.

The V segment lost 3 bases and the J segment 7 bases; nucleotides outside the gene matches: 4. Germline loops: CDR1 SGHRS, CDR2 YFSETQ. This CDR3 has 14 amino acids. 60 Vbeta and 13 Jbeta primers were used in PCR. TCRdb's copy holds only in-frame clones and misses some; the assay was immunoSEQ multiplex PCR. The sample contains 210,000 or so clones, approximately 88% of which appear only once. The chain employs TRBV5-1 and TRBJ2-2, with 9 bases lining up with TRBD1. The receptor comes from a boy aged 2 to 9 in good health and CMV-seronegative. Sequences were obtained from PBMCs. CDR3 nucleotides: TGCGCCAGCAGCTGGACAGGGGTTGACGGGGAGCTGTTTTTT. This gives the protein CASSWTGVDGELFF.